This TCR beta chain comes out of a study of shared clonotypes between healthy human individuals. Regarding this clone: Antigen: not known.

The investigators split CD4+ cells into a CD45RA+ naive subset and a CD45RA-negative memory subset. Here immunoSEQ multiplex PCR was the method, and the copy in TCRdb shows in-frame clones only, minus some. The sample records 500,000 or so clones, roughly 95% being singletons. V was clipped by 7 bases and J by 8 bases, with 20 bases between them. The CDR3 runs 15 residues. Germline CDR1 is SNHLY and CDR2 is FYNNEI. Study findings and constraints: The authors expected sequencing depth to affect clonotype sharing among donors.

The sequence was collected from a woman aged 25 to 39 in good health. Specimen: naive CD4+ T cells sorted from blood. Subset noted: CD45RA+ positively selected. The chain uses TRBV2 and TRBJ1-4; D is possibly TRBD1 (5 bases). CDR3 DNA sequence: TGTGCCAGCACCGCCGGAGGGCAGGGAGGGGAAAAACTGTTTTTT. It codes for CASTAGGQGGEKLFF.